This T cell receptor (beta chain) was obtained from a study of T cell responses to AZD1222 COVID-19 vaccine. About this clone itself: What it recognizes is unknown.

Notes on the study in general: Elevations in Spike-specific TCR breadth and depth followed administration of two AZD1222 doses. Most donors were white British and more were female, and clonal diversity was possibly underestimated.

Data came from immunoSEQ multiplex PCR; TCRdb stores just in-frame clones and leaves some out. The table records around 110,000 clones, more than 80% of them present only once. Trimming pared 7 bases from V and 9 bases from J, leaving 22 bases between. The germline V gene has CDR1 SGHVS and CDR2 FNYEAQ. The CDR3 sequence is 15 residues long. This chain uses TRBV7-6 with TRBJ2-1; D tentatively fits TRBD1 or TRBD2 (5 bases each). The sequence derives from an adult in good health. Sample: peripheral blood, taken on day 0 of AZD1222 vaccination. CDR3 region: CASTPSGDGRREQFF. The CDR3 DNA reads as TGTGCCAGCACCCCGTCCGGGGACGGGCGTCGTGAGCAGTTCTTC.